These 5 T cell receptor beta chains were all obtained from the same sample, sequenced in a study of T cells after yellow fever vaccination. TCRdb analysed the 5' RACE reads with MiXCR anew, one entry per CDR3 protein. There are around 100,000 distinct CDR3 sequences in the sample; 5.8% occur only once, and more than 40% lies in the top ten. The source material was CD8+ T cells sorted from PBMCs, sampled 10 days after the yellow fever booster vaccination. The receptor set was obtained from a man aged 18-30 years who received the YFV17D yellow fever vaccine.

This clonotype has only a few counts. The chain combines TRBV6-4 with TRBJ2-2; no reliable D call. V was clipped by 3 bases and J by 1 base, with 3 bases between them. Germline loops: CDR1 MRHNA, CDR2 SNTAGT. There are 13 residues in the CDR3. Here the CDR3 reads CASSEENTGELFF. CDR3 DNA: TGTGCCAGCAGTGAAGAGAACACCGGGGAGCTGTTTTTT.

The chain joins TRBV11-2 to TRBJ2-1, with TRBD2 identical over 9 bases. The V gene end was trimmed by 2 bases and the J gene end by 7 bases; junction bases not matched to a gene: 15. CDR1 is SGHAT, CDR2 FQNNGV, per germline. This CDR3 has 18 amino acids. CDR3 bases: TGTGCCAGCAGCTTAAACGAGCTAGCGGGGCCAAAAGGGAATGAGCAGTTCTTC. Translating it yields CASSLNELAGPKGNEQFF.

The table lists this clonotype with many counts. The gene calls are TRBV7-8 and TRBJ2-1, with D unclear. V was cut by 1 base and J by 3 bases, with 7 bases left in between. Germline CDR1 reads SGHVS; CDR2 reads FQNEAQ. This CDR3 is 14 amino acids long. The chain's CDR3 is CASSLGQYYNEQFF. The CDR3 DNA is TGTGCCAGCAGCTTAGGGCAGTACTACAATGAGCAGTTCTTC.

This clonotype was seen repeatedly, ten times or more. The chain recombines TRBV7-3 with TRBJ2-3, with TRBD2 as a possible D gene (5 bases). The CDR3 runs to 14 residues. The germline gives CDR1 SGHTA, CDR2 FQGTGA. Trimming took 1 base from V and 1 from J, leaving 6 bases between them. CDR3 nucleotides: TGTGCCAGCAGCTTAAAGGGAGGCACAGATACGCAGTATTTT. Protein product: CASSLKGGTDTQYF.

This clonotype has more than one count but fewer than ten. The chain recombines TRBV6-2 or TRBV6-3 with TRBJ2-7, with D maybe TRBD2 (5 bases). There are 15 residues in the CDR3. Trimming removed 4 bases at V and 2 bases at J, with 15 bases between. Germline lookup yields CDR1 MNHEY and CDR2 SVGEGT. The CDR3 sequence: CASSSPLGVAYEQYF. The CDR3 coding sequence is TGTGCCAGCAGTTCACCACTCGGGGTAGCCTACGAGCAGTACTTC.